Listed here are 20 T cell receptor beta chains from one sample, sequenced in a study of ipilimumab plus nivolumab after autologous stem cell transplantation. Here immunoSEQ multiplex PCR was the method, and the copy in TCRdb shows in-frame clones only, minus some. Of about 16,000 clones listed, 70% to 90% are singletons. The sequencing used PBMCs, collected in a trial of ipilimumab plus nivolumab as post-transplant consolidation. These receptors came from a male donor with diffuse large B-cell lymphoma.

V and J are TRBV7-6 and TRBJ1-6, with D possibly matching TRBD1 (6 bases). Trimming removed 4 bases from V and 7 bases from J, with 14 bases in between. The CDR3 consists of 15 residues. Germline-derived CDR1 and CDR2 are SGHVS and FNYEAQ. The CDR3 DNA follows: TGTGCCAGCAGCTCGCTGGGGGCGGGGAATTCACCCCTCCACTTT. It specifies CASSSLGAGNSPLHF.

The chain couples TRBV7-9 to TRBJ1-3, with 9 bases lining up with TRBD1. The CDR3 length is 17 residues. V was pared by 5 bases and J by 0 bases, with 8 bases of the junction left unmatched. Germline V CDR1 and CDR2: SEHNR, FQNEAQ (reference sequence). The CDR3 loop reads CASSRTGTGSSGNTIYF. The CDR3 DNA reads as TGTGCCAGCAGCCGTACCGGGACAGGGTCCTCTGGAAACACCATATATTTT.

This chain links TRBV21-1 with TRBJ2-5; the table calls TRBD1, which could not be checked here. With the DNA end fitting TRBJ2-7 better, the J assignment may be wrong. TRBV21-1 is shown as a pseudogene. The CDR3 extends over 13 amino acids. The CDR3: CASSLDRVHEQYF. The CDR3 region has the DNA TGTGCCAGCAGCCTCGACAGGGTCCACGAGCAGTACTTC.

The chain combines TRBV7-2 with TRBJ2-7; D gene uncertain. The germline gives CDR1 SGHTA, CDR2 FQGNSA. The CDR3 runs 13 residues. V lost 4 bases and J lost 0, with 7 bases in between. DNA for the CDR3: TGTGCCAGCAGCTCCCGGAGCTCCTACGAGCAGTACTTC. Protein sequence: CASSSRSSYEQYF.

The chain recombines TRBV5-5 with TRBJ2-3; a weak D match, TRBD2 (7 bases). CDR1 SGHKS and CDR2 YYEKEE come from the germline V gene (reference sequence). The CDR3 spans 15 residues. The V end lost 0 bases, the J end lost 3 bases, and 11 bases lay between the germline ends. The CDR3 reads CASSLAGGGTDTQYF. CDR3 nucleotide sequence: TGTGCCAGCAGCTTGGCGGGGGGCGGGACAGATACGCAGTATTTT.

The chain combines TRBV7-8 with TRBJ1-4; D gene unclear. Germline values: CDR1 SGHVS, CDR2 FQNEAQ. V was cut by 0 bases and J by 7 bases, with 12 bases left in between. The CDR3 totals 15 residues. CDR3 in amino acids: CASSLAGSHGEKLFF. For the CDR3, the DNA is TGTGCCAGCAGCTTAGCCGGTAGTCATGGTGAAAAACTGTTTTTT.

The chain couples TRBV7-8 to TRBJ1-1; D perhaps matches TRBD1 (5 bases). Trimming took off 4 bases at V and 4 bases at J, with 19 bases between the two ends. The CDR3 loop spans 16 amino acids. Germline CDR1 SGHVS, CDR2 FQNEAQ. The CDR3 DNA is TGTGCCAGCAGCTCCAATTCAGGGTTGAAATTCACTGAAGCTTTCTTT. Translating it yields CASSSNSGLKFTEAFF.

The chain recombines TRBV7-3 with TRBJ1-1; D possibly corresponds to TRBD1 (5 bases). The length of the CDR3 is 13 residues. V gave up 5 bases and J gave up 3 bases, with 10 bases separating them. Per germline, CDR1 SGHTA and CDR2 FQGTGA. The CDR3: CASSISRDTEAFF. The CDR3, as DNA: TGTGCCAGCAGCATTAGCAGGGACACTGAAGCTTTCTTT.

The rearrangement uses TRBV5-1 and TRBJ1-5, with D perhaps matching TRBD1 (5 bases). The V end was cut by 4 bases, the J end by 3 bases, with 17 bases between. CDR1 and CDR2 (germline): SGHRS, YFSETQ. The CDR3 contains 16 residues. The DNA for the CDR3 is TGCGCCAGCAGCATGGGAGGGCAGGGACTCAATCAGCCCCAGCATTTT. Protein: CASSMGGQGLNQPQHF.

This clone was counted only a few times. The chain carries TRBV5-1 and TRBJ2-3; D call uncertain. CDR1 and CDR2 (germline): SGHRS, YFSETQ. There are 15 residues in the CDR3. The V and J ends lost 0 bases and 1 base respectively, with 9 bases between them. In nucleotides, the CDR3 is TGCGCCAGCAGCTTGGCCCCGACTGGCACAGATACGCAGTATTTT. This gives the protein CASSLAPTGTDTQYF.

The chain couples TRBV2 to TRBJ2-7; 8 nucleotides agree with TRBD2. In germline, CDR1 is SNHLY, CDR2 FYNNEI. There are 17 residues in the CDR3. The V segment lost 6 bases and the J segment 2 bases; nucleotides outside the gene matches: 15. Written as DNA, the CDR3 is TGTGCCAGCAGAAGAACGGCTAGCGGGCAACATCCCTACGAGCAGTACTTC. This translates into CASRRTASGQHPYEQYF.

In DNA form, the CDR3 reads TGTGCCAGCAGCCAAGATCGGGGGCCCTATGGCTACACCTTC. It is translated as CASSQDRGPYGYTF. The chain combines TRBV14 with TRBJ1-2; D might be TRBD1 (6 bases). Germline V gene sequence: CDR1 SGHDN, CDR2 FVKESK. Trimming stripped 0 bases from V and 4 bases from J, with 9 bases between. The CDR3 is made up of 14 amino acids.

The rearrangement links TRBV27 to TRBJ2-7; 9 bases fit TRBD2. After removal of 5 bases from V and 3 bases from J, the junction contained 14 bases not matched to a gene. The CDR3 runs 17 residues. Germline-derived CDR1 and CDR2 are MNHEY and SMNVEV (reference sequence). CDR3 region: CASSPRGLAGTYYEQYF. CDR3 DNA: TGTGCCAGCAGTCCCCGCGGGCTAGCGGGGACCTACTACGAGCAGTACTTC.

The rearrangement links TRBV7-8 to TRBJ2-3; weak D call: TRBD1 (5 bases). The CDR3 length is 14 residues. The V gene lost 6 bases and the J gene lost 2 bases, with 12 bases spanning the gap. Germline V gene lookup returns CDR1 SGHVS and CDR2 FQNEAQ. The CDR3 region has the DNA TGTGCCAGCAGAAAAGGGGCCAACACAGATACGCAGTATTTT. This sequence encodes CASRKGANTDTQYF. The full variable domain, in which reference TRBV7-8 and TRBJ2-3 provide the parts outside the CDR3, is GAGVSQSPRYKVAKRGQDVALRCDPISGHVSLFWYQQALGQGPEFLTYFQNEAQLDKSGLPSDRFFAERPEGSVSTLKIQRTQQEDSAVYLCASRKGANTDTQYFGPGTRLTVL.

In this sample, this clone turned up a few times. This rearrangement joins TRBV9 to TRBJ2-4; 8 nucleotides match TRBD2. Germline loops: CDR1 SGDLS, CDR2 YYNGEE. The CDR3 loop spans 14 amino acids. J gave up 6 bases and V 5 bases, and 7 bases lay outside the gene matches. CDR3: CASSPGGTRNIQYF. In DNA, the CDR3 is TGTGCCAGCAGTCCGGGGGGGACACGAAACATTCAGTACTTC.

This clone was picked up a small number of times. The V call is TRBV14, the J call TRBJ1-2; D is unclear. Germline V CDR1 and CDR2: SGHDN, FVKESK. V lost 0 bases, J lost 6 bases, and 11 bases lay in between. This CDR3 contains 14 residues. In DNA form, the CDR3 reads TGTGCCAGCAGCCAAGAGCAAGGGTGGGATGGCTACACCTTC. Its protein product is CASSQEQGWDGYTF.

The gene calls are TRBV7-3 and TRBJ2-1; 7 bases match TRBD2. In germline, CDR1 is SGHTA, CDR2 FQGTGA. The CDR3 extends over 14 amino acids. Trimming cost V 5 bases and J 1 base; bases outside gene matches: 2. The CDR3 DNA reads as TGTGCCAGCAGCCACGGGGGGTCCTACAATGAGCAGTTCTTC. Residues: CASSHGGSYNEQFF.

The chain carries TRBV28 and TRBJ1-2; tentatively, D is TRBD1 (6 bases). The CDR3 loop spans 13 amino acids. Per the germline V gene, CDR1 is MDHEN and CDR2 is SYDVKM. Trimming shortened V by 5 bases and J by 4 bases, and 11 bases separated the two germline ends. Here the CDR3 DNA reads TGTGCCAGCAGTGTACAGGGAATCTATGGCTACACCTTC. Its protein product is CASSVQGIYGYTF.

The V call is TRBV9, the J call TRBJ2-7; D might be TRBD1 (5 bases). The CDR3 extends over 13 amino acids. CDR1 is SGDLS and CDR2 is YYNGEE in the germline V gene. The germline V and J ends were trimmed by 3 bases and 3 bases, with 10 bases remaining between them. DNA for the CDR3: TGTGCCAGCAGCGCGTCAGGGCACTACGAGCAGTACTTC. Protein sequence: CASSASGHYEQYF.

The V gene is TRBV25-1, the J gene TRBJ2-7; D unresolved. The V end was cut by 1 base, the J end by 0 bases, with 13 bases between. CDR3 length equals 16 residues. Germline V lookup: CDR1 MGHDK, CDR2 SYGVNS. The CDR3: CASSELHSLNSYEQYF. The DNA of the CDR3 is TGTGCCAGCAGTGAATTACACAGCTTAAACTCCTACGAGCAGTACTTC.